This TCR beta chain was found in a study of T cell repertoires in cytomegalovirus infection. On the study more broadly: In public TCR beta signatures, there were indications of both CMV infection and matching HLA type.

TCRdb re-derived calls from the reads in MiXCR, one entry per CDR3 protein. The sample lists approximately 70,000 distinct CDR3 sequences; 20% to 25% were seen once. Germline V gene sequence: CDR1 SGHAT, CDR2 FQNNGV. The CDR3 loop spans 14 amino acids. The V end was cut by 4 bases, the J end by 5 bases, with 14 bases between. Overall study findings and caveats: Using cumulative public TCR beta family frequency, the authors identified those who carried CMV together with the relevant HLA. Clonotype analysis showed dominance of the ex vivo response by HLA-C-restricted CMV-specific TCR beta clonotypes.

Turning to this clonotype: What it recognizes is unknown.

V and J are TRBV11-2 and TRBJ2-5; perhaps TRBD1 as D (6 bases). The sequenced material came from PBMCs, sequenced either directly or after in vitro stimulation (not recorded which). The clonotype was recovered from a human donor in good health (CMV status not recorded). Some clones in this sample may be carry-over from other donors' samples. The DNA for the CDR3 is TGTGCCAGCAGCTCGGACAGCTTCCCCGAGACCCAGTACTTC. As protein: CASSSDSFPETQYF.